This T cell receptor (beta chain) was obtained from a study of T cell changes during pregnancy in multiple sclerosis. The method was immunoSEQ multiplex PCR; TCRdb's version includes in-frame clones alone and lacks a portion of them. Of tens of thousands of clones in the sample, 91% were seen once. The receptor was derived from a female donor in good health, enrolled as a control in a pregnancy study. Here the sequenced sample was CD4+ T cells from peripheral blood mononuclear cells, taken in the third trimester of pregnancy.

The CDR3 is CASSLTMNSGSYNEQFF. The CDR3 nucleotides are TGTGCCAGCAGCTTAACGATGAACAGCGGCTCCTACAATGAGCAGTTCTTC. The rearrangement links TRBV7-3 to TRBJ2-1; TRBD2 might be the D (5 bases). With 0 bases removed from V and 0 bases from J, the gap between germline ends came to 12 bases. Germline CDR1 is SGHTA and CDR2 is FQGTGA. There are 17 residues in the CDR3.